This TCR beta chain derives from a study of tissue T cells after allogeneic stem cell transplantation. Study results and caveats: Alloreactivity or antigen specificity of tissue TCRs was not determined; some clones might be host cells.

TCRdb's copy holds only in-frame clones and misses some; the assay was immunoSEQ multiplex PCR. The sample contains 7,000 to 8,000 clones, under 35% of which appear only once. With 5 bases removed from V and 0 bases from J, the gap between germline ends came to 8 bases. CDR3 length: 14 residues. Germline V gives CDR1 KGHPV, CDR2 FQNQEV (reference sequence). As to time point: mouse harvest day 14 after allogeneic transplant. Mouse grafts combined 10^7 T-cell-depleted bone marrow cells with 10^6 splenic CD5+ T cells. As for this clone: Its target is unknown. Gene names and germline match the mouse. The read is 1 residue too short to cover the CDR3 end, so that end is filled in from the germline J gene.

Sequenced sample: skin. This TCR derives from a female BALB/c mouse given C57BL/6 T cells with graft-versus-host disease after an allogeneic hematopoietic cell transplant. The rearrangement links TRBV26 to TRBJ1-3, with D possibly TRBD1 on 5 matching bases. CDR3 DNA, as far as it was read: TGTGCCAGCAGTATCGACAGTTCTGGAAATACGCTCTAT. Its protein product is CASSIDSSGNTLY. The complete CDR3 reads CASSIDSSGNTLYF.